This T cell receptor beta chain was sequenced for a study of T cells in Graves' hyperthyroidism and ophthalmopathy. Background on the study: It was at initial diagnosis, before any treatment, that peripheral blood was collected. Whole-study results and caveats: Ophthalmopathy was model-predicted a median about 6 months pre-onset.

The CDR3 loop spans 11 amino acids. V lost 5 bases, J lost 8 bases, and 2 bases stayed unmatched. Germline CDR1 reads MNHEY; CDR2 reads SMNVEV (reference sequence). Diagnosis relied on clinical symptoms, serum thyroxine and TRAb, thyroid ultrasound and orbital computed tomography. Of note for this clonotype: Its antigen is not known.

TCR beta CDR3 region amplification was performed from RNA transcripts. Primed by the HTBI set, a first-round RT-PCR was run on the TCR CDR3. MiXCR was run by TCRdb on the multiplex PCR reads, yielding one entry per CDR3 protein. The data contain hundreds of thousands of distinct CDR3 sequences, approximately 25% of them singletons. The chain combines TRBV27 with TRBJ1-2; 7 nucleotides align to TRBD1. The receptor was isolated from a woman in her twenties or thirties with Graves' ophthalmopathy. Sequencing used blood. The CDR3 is CASSAGGGYTF. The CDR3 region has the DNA TGTGCCAGCAGTGCAGGGGGAGGCTACACCTTC.